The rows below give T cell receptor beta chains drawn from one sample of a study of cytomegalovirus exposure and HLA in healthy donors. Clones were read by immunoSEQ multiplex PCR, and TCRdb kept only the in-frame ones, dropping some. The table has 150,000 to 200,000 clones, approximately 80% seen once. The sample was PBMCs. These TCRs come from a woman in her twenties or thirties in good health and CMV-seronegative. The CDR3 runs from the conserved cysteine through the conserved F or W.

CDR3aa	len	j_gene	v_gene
CASSQVAGGQGNSYGYTF	18	TRBJ1-2	TRBV4-1
CASSSSGQGGSYGYTF	16	TRBJ1-2	TRBV27
CASSQPGQAPGTQYF	15	TRBJ2-3	TRBV14
CSVEKSGTAYGYTF	14	TRBJ1-2	TRBV29-1
CASSYLPDRDYGYTF	15	TRBJ1-2	TRBV6-6
CSVRQVANSPLHF	13	TRBJ1-6	TRBV29-1
CAWSVGAGSGTF	12	TRBJ1-2	TRBV30
CASSLVRGLAALSSYNEQFF	20	TRBJ2-1	TRBV5-8
CASSMGLAPYEQYF	14	TRBJ2-7	TRBV7-3
CASSASADANTGELFF	16	TRBJ2-2	TRBV9
CASSPIRTGELFF	13	TRBJ2-2	TRBV9
CASNLRGNQPQHF	13	TRBJ1-5	TRBV19
CASSIRKTSGDTDTQYF	17	TRBJ2-3	TRBV19
CATSSGGRGANEQFF	15	TRBJ2-1	TRBV15
CASSGLSGGDYEQYF	15	TRBJ2-7	TRBV25-1
CASSLGTGISYEQYF	15	TRBJ2-7	TRBV7-3
CASSVGTPSSTDTQYF	16	TRBJ2-3	TRBV5-1
CASSRPGAYEQYF	13	TRBJ2-7	TRBV7-2
CAWRGGTSLDEQFF	14	TRBJ2-1	TRBV30
CASSRRTGGGQPQHF	15	TRBJ1-5	TRBV7-2
CASSLAGLAGNEQFF	15	TRBJ2-1	TRBV7-2
CASSQSIAGVPFGEQFF	17	TRBJ2-1	TRBV4-1
CASRGRTGDGANVLTF	16	TRBJ2-6	TRBV28
CASSLGQGYTEAFF	14	TRBJ1-1	TRBV13
CASSMTGANTEAFF	14	TRBJ1-1	TRBV5-1
CAWSWDSQTNEQFF	14	TRBJ2-1	TRBV30
CASSVAVEAPQETQYF	16	TRBJ2-5	TRBV9
CAFTRRTNYGYTF	13	TRBJ1-2	TRBV30
CASSNSGANYGYTF	14	TRBJ1-2	TRBV19
CASRDWYQETQYF	13	TRBJ2-5	TRBV10-2
CSVAGGEGYTF	11	TRBJ1-2	TRBV29-1
CASRWEGTDTQYF	13	TRBJ2-3	TRBV2
CATSPRIYSYEQYF	14	TRBJ2-7	TRBV15
CATSRDRSSGGASTQYF	17	TRBJ2-3	TRBV15
CATSRDLDSSTGELFF	16	TRBJ2-2	TRBV15
CAWSVTDEQFF	11	TRBJ2-1	TRBV30
CASSSSGGGLGVTQYF	16	TRBJ2-3	TRBV28
CASSFRGRATNYGYTF	16	TRBJ1-2	TRBV11-1
CASSARTGGGEQYF	14	TRBJ2-7	TRBV7-7
CASSRPSGQRTYNEQFF	17	TRBJ2-1	TRBV23-1
CASSTGLRGYTF	12	TRBJ1-2	TRBV6-5
CASSWDRAVYNEQFF	15	TRBJ2-1	TRBV2
CASSREYTNTEAFF	14	TRBJ1-1	TRBV5-4
CSVGAMGQTTNYGYTF	16	TRBJ1-2	TRBV29-1
CSSSLGQGTIEAFF	14	TRBJ1-1	TRBV7-9
CASSPPSQGNYEQYF	15	TRBJ2-7	TRBV18
CASSQWKLAHYNEQFF	16	TRBJ2-1	TRBV14
CASSLARSGSGDTEAFF	17	TRBJ1-1	TRBV11-1
CASSYVFKEAFF	12	TRBJ1-1	TRBV6-5
CASSQVQGESYEQYF	15	TRBJ2-7	TRBV4-2
CASSLGTSGGPDEQFF	16	TRBJ2-1	TRBV5-1
CASSYADSPLHF	12	TRBJ1-6	TRBV6-5
CASSSHIAGGSDTQYF	16	TRBJ2-3	TRBV27